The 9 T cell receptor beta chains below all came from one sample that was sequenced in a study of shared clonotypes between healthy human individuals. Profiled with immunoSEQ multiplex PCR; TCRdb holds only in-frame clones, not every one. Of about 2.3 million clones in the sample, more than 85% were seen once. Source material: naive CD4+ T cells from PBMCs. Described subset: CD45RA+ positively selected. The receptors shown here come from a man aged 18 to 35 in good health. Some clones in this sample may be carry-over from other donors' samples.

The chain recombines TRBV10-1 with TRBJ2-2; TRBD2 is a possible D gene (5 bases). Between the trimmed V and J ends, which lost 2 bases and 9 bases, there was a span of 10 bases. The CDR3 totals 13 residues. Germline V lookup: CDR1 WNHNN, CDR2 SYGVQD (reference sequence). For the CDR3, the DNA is TGCGCCAGCAGTGAGGAGGGTTGGCGGGAGCTGTTTTTT. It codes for CASSEEGWRELFF.

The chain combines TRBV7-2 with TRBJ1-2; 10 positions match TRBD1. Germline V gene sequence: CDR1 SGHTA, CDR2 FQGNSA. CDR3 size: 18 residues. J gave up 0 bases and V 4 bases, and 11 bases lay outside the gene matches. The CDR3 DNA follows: TGTGCCAGCAGCTCTAGGCGGACAGGGGGATCACCTAACTATGGCTACACCTTC. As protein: CASSSRRTGGSPNYGYTF.

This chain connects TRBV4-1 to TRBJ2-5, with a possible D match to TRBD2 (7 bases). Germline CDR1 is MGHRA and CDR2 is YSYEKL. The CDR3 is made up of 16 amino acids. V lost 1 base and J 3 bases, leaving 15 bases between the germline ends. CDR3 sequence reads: CASSQGNWGGEETQYF. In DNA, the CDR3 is TGCGCCAGCAGCCAAGGCAATTGGGGGGGCGAAGAGACCCAGTACTTC.

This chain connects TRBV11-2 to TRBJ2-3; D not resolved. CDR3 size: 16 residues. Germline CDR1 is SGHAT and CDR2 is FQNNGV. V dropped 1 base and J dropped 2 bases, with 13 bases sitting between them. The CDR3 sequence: CASSLGRNRLTDTQYF. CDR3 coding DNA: TGTGCCAGCAGCTTAGGTCGTAACCGACTCACAGATACGCAGTATTTT.

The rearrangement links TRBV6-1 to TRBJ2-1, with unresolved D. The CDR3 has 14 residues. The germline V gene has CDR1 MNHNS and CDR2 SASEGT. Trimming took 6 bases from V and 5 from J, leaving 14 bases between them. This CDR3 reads CASSPRYANNEQFF. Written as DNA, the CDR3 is TGTGCCAGCAGCCCGAGGTATGCTAACAATGAGCAGTTCTTC.

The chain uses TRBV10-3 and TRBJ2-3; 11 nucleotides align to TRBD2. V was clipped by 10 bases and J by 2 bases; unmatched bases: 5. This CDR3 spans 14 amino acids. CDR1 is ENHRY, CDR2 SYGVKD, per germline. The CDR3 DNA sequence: TGTGCCACCGGGACTAGCGGAACCACAGATACGCAGTATTTT. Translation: CATGTSGTTDTQYF.

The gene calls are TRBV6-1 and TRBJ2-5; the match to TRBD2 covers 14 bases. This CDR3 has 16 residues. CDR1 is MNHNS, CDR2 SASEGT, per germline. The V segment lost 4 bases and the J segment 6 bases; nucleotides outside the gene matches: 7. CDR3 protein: CASSGGLAGALKTQYF. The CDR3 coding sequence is TGTGCCAGCAGTGGGGGACTAGCGGGAGCTTTAAAGACCCAGTACTTC.

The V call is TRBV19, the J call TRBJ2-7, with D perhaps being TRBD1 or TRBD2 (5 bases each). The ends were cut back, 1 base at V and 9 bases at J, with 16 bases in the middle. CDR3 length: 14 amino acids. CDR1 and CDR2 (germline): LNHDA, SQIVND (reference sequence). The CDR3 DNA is TGTGCCAGTAGTATAGCGGGGCCAGGAGCACGGCAGTACTTC. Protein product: CASSIAGPGARQYF.

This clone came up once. The CDR3 nucleotides are TGTGCCAGCAGCCAGGGGCTCCGGGAGACCCAGTACTTC. Translation gives CASSQGLRETQYF. The chain combines TRBV9 with TRBJ2-5; D may be TRBD1 (6 bases). Per germline, CDR1 SGDLS and CDR2 YYNGEE. Trimming shortened V by 4 bases and J by 5 bases, and 12 bases separated the two germline ends. The CDR3 loop spans 13 amino acids.